Included here is one T cell receptor (beta chain) sequence, with context. Its target is not known. The PCR used 60 Vbeta and 13 Jbeta primers. Method: immunoSEQ multiplex PCR; TCRdb's copy keeps in-frame clones and lacks some. Among about 130,000 clones, around 72% were seen once, and the ten largest hold around 1.5%. The data are from a study of cytomegalovirus exposure and HLA in healthy donors. Regarding the study as a whole: Trimming of TCR beta V- and J-genes showed a link, identified in a later analysis, to a missense DCLRE1C variant. The listing of approximately 160 TCR beta chains classed them as cytomegalovirus-associated.

Trimming cost V 6 bases and J 4 bases, with 9 bases left between them. The CDR3 extends over 11 amino acids. Germline assignment: CDR1 DFQATT and CDR2 SNEGSKA (reference sequence). Nominal health characterized the donors when sampled, though unrecorded immune exposures were likely. This clonotype was sampled from a woman under 30 in good health and CMV-seronegative. Sequences were obtained from PBMCs. The V call is TRBV20-1, the J call TRBJ1-2; D may be TRBD1 (5 bases). The DNA for the CDR3 is TGCAGTGCATGGGGCACCTATGGCTACACCTTC. Protein product: CSAWGTYGYTF.